Presented here are 3 T cell receptor beta chains from one specimen sequenced in a study of STAT5B mutations in CD4+ large granular lymphocyte leukemia. Assay used: immunoSEQ multiplex PCR; TCRdb lists only in-frame clones, some missing. The sample shows about 31,000 clones, about 70% of them seen only once. The sample comprised CD4+ T cells from blood buffy coats. The receptors here all came from a human donor in good health.

This chain uses TRBV12-5 with TRBJ1-6; D is ambiguous. Germline V lookup: CDR1 LGHNT, CDR2 FRNRAP. The V gene lost 2 bases and the J gene lost 9 bases, with 11 bases spanning the gap. The CDR3 extends over 14 amino acids. This CDR3 reads CASGLWQKVSPLHF. Here the CDR3 DNA reads TGTGCTAGTGGTTTGTGGCAGAAGGTTTCACCCCTCCACTTT.

The chain employs TRBV7-2 and TRBJ2-3, with 8 bases lining up with TRBD2. Germline-derived CDR1 and CDR2 are SGHTA and FQGNSA. The V and J ends lost 2 bases and 5 bases, in that order; junction bases with no gene match: 9. There are 16 residues in the CDR3. CDR3 residues: CASSLNPGGRGDTQYF. The CDR3 DNA is TGTGCCAGCAGCTTAAACCCGGGGGGGCGTGGAGATACGCAGTATTTT.

V usage is TRBV10-3 and J usage is TRBJ1-3, with D hard to call. The ends were cut back, 11 bases at V and 8 bases at J, with 13 bases in the middle. The germline V gene encodes CDR1 ENHRY and CDR2 SYGVKD. This CDR3 has 11 amino acids. Written as DNA, the CDR3 is TGTGCCCTCTCTCTCGGGGACACCATATATTTT. Encoded protein: CALSLGDTIYF.